This T cell receptor beta chain was profiled in a study of T cell repertoires in cytomegalovirus infection. Study context: It can be stated that public TCR beta signatures indicated CMV infection as well as a matching HLA type.

TCRdb independently ran MiXCR on the reads; one entry per CDR3 protein. The data contain hundreds of thousands of distinct CDR3 sequences, roughly 43% of them singletons. Study conclusions and caveats: There were carriers of CMV plus the relevant HLA, and cumulative public TCR beta family frequency identified them. Predominance within the ex vivo response was attributable to HLA-C-restricted CMV-specific TCR beta clonotypes.

Concerning this clonotype: The antigen is not known.

The specimen was cultured PBMCs, collected from culture after CMV antigen stimulation. The sequence was obtained from a human donor in good health (CMV status not recorded). Some clones in this sample may be carry-over from other donors' samples.

As DNA, the CDR3 is TGTGCCAGCAGCTTAATCTCCCTGCTAGGGAGTGCAACTAATGAAAAACTGTTTTTT. It encodes CASSLISLLGSATNEKLFF. The chain couples TRBV7-9 to TRBJ1-4; D gene unclear. CDR1 SEHNR and CDR2 FQNEAQ come from the germline V gene (reference sequence). This CDR3 is 19 amino acids long. Deletions cut 2 bases from V and 0 bases from J, with 19 bases between.